These 16 T cell receptor beta chains were sequenced from one sample in a study of graft-versus-host responses after intestinal transplantation. TCRdb's table, derived via immunoSEQ multiplex PCR, lists solely in-frame clones and lacks some. The table records tens of thousands of clones, roughly 90% of them present only once. This sample comprised PBMCs, obtained 98 days after intestinal transplantation. The receptors come from a human patient who received an intestinal transplant, so some T cells may come from the graft donor.

The rearrangement joins TRBV9 to TRBJ2-7; 12 nucleotides match TRBD1. Germline V CDR1 and CDR2: SGDLS, YYNGEE. Trimming cost V 4 bases and J 7 bases; bases outside gene matches: 6. The CDR3 spans 14 residues. Here the CDR3 DNA reads TGTGCCAGCAGCCCGGGACAGGGGGCGGGAGAGCAGTACTTC. Its protein is CASSPGQGAGEQYF. The whole variable domain, remainder taken from reference TRBV9 and TRBJ2-7, is DSGVTQTPKHLITATGQRVTLRCSPRSGDLSVYWYQQSLDQGLQFLIQYYNGEERAKGNILERFSAQQFPDLHSELNLSSLELGDSALYFCASSPGQGAGEQYFGPGTRLTVT.

The V and J genes are TRBV6-4 and TRBJ1-6; D is ambiguous. The CDR3 spans 13 residues. Looked up from germline, CDR1 is MRHNA and CDR2 is SNTAGT. The V and J ends lost 2 bases and 5 bases respectively, with 4 bases between them. This chain's CDR3 is CASSDGDNSPLHF. CDR3 in DNA: TGTGCCAGCAGTGACGGGGATAATTCACCCCTCCACTTT.

The rearrangement links TRBV4-1 to TRBJ2-7, with a possible D match to TRBD1 (5 bases). Trimming removed 4 bases from V and 0 bases from J, with 10 bases in between. Germline lookup yields CDR1 MGHRA and CDR2 YSYEKL. CDR3 length: 14 residues. The CDR3 loop is CASSPQDNSYEQYF. CDR3 DNA: TGCGCCAGCAGCCCTCAGGACAACTCCTACGAGCAGTACTTC.

This chain links TRBV5-1 with TRBJ1-5; D possibly corresponds to TRBD1 (6 bases). V was clipped by 4 bases and J by 4 bases, with 15 bases between them. The CDR3 runs 15 residues. Germline CDR1 SGHRS, CDR2 YFSETQ. The CDR3 loop is CASSITGRKNQPQHF. The CDR3, as DNA: TGCGCCAGCAGCATTACAGGGCGAAAAAATCAGCCCCAGCATTTT.

The J gene is TRBJ1-2, the V gene TRBV13; a possible D gene is TRBD1 (6 bases). V was cut by 2 bases and J by 5 bases, with 12 bases left in between. This CDR3 contains 14 residues. Germline assignment: CDR1 PRHDT and CDR2 FYEKMQ (reference sequence). CDR3 region: CASSLFGGGYGYTF. The CDR3 nucleotides read TGTGCCAGCAGCTTATTTGGGGGCGGATATGGCTACACCTTC.

This chain links TRBV6-5 with TRBJ2-7; possibly TRBD1 or TRBD2 for D (6 bases each). CDR3 size: 15 residues. Trimming removed 11 bases from V and 7 bases from J, with 27 bases in between. From germline, CDR1 is MNHEY and CDR2 SVGAGI. This chain's CDR3 is CAAFTTGGEIREQYF. In nucleotides, the CDR3 is TGTGCCGCTTTTACAACCGGGGGCGAGATTCGGGAGCAGTACTTC.

This chain links TRBV9 with TRBJ1-1, with D tentatively TRBD1 (6 bases). From germline, CDR1 is SGDLS and CDR2 YYNGEE. Deletions cut 0 bases from V and 1 base from J, with 10 bases between. There are 15 residues in the CDR3. CDR3 bases: TGTGCCAGCAGCGTAGATCAGGGGACGAACACTGAAGCTTTCTTT. Translating gives CASSVDQGTNTEAFF.

The rearrangement links TRBV9 to TRBJ2-1; 11 nucleotides align to TRBD1. Unmatched junction bases numbered 3, after V lost 3 bases and J lost 10 bases. Per the germline V gene, CDR1 is SGDLS and CDR2 is YYNGEE. CDR3 length: 13 amino acids. The CDR3: CASSGTGGEEQFF. CDR3 in DNA: TGTGCCAGCAGCGGGACAGGGGGCGAGGAGCAGTTCTTC.

The V call is TRBV2, the J call TRBJ1-1; no clear D gene. The CDR3 is 13 amino acids. Trimming removed 1 base at V and 4 bases at J, with 7 bases between. Germline lookup yields CDR1 SNHLY and CDR2 FYNNEI. CDR3 residues: CASSEGLSTEAFF. The CDR3 DNA follows: TGTGCCAGCAGTGAAGGCTTGAGCACTGAAGCTTTCTTT.

The chain combines TRBV7-2 with TRBJ2-1; D is perhaps TRBD2 (6 bases). V dropped 5 bases and J dropped 1 base, with 12 bases sitting between them. The CDR3 loop spans 15 amino acids. Germline values: CDR1 SGHTA, CDR2 FQGNSA. DNA for the CDR3: TGTGCCAGCAGCCGGACTACCCCGTCCTACAATGAGCAGTTCTTC. It is translated as CASSRTTPSYNEQFF.

The J gene is TRBJ2-3, the V gene TRBV27; D uncertain. CDR1 and CDR2 from the germline V gene are MNHEY and SMNVEV (reference sequence). The V end was cut by 3 bases, the J end by 4 bases, with 14 bases between. The CDR3 sequence is 15 residues long. Here the CDR3 DNA reads TGTGCCAGCAGTTTCGGCGCCCAGGAGCCAGATACGCAGTATTTT. It specifies CASSFGAQEPDTQYF.

The chain carries TRBV6-4 and TRBJ2-1, with 9 bases aligning to TRBD2. The V gene's germline CDR1 is MRHNA and CDR2 SNTAGT. Germline trimming cut 0 bases from V and 3 bases from J; bases unmatched to any gene: 0. CDR3 length: 15 amino acids. This CDR3 reads CASSDSTSGYNEQFF. As DNA, the CDR3 is TGTGCCAGCAGTGACTCGACTAGCGGCTACAATGAGCAGTTCTTC.

The rearrangement links TRBV9 to TRBJ1-5, with D possibly matching TRBD1 (5 bases). V dropped 0 bases and J dropped 7 bases, with 11 bases sitting between them. The CDR3 totals 14 residues. Germline V gene data show CDR1 as SGDLS and CDR2 as YYNGEE. CDR3 region: CASSVGSGNQPQHF. In DNA form, the CDR3 reads TGTGCCAGCAGCGTAGGGTCAGGGAACCAGCCCCAGCATTTT.

The chain employs TRBV30 and TRBJ2-5, with TRBD2 matching over 13 bases. Germline CDR1 GTSNPN, CDR2 SVGIG (reference sequence). Trimming at V came to 2 bases and at J to 5 bases, leaving 5 bases not matched to a gene. The CDR3 has 15 amino acids. CDR3 in DNA: TGTGCCTGGAGTCAAGGGACTAGCGGGACGGAGACCCAGTACTTC. Translated: CAWSQGTSGTETQYF.

V usage is TRBV7-9 and J usage is TRBJ1-1, with D maybe TRBD1 (5 bases). The CDR3 extends over 16 amino acids. Trimming removed 4 bases from V and 4 bases from J, with 19 bases in between. Germline-derived CDR1 and CDR2 are SEHNR and FQNEAQ (reference sequence). CDR3 bases: TGTGCCAGCAGCTCCCCAATTTGGGAGGGGACCACTGAAGCTTTCTTT. Translation gives CASSSPIWEGTTEAFF.

V is TRBV6-6 and J is TRBJ1-5, with D maybe TRBD1 (5 bases). The CDR3 extends over 16 amino acids. CDR1 and CDR2 (germline): MNHNY, SVGAGI (reference sequence). V was pared by 5 bases and J by 1 base, with 15 bases between. The CDR3 loop reads CASSNGAGQSNQPQHF. The CDR3 DNA follows: TGTGCCAGCAGTAACGGGGCAGGGCAGAGCAATCAGCCCCAGCATTTT.